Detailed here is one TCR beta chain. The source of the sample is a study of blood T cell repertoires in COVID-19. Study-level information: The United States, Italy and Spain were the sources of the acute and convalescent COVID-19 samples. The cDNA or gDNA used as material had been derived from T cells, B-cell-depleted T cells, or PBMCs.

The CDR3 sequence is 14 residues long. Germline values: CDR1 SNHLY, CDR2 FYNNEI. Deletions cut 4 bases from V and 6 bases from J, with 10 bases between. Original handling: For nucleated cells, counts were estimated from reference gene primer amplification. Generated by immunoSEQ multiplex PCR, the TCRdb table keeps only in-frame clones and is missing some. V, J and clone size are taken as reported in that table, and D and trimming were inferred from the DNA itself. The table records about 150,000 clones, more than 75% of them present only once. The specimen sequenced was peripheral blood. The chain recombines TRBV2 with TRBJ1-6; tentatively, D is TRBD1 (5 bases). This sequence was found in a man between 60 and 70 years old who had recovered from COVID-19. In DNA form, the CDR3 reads TGTGCCAGCAGTGGGACACTCGTTAATTCACCCCTCCACTTT. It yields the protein CASSGTLVNSPLHF.